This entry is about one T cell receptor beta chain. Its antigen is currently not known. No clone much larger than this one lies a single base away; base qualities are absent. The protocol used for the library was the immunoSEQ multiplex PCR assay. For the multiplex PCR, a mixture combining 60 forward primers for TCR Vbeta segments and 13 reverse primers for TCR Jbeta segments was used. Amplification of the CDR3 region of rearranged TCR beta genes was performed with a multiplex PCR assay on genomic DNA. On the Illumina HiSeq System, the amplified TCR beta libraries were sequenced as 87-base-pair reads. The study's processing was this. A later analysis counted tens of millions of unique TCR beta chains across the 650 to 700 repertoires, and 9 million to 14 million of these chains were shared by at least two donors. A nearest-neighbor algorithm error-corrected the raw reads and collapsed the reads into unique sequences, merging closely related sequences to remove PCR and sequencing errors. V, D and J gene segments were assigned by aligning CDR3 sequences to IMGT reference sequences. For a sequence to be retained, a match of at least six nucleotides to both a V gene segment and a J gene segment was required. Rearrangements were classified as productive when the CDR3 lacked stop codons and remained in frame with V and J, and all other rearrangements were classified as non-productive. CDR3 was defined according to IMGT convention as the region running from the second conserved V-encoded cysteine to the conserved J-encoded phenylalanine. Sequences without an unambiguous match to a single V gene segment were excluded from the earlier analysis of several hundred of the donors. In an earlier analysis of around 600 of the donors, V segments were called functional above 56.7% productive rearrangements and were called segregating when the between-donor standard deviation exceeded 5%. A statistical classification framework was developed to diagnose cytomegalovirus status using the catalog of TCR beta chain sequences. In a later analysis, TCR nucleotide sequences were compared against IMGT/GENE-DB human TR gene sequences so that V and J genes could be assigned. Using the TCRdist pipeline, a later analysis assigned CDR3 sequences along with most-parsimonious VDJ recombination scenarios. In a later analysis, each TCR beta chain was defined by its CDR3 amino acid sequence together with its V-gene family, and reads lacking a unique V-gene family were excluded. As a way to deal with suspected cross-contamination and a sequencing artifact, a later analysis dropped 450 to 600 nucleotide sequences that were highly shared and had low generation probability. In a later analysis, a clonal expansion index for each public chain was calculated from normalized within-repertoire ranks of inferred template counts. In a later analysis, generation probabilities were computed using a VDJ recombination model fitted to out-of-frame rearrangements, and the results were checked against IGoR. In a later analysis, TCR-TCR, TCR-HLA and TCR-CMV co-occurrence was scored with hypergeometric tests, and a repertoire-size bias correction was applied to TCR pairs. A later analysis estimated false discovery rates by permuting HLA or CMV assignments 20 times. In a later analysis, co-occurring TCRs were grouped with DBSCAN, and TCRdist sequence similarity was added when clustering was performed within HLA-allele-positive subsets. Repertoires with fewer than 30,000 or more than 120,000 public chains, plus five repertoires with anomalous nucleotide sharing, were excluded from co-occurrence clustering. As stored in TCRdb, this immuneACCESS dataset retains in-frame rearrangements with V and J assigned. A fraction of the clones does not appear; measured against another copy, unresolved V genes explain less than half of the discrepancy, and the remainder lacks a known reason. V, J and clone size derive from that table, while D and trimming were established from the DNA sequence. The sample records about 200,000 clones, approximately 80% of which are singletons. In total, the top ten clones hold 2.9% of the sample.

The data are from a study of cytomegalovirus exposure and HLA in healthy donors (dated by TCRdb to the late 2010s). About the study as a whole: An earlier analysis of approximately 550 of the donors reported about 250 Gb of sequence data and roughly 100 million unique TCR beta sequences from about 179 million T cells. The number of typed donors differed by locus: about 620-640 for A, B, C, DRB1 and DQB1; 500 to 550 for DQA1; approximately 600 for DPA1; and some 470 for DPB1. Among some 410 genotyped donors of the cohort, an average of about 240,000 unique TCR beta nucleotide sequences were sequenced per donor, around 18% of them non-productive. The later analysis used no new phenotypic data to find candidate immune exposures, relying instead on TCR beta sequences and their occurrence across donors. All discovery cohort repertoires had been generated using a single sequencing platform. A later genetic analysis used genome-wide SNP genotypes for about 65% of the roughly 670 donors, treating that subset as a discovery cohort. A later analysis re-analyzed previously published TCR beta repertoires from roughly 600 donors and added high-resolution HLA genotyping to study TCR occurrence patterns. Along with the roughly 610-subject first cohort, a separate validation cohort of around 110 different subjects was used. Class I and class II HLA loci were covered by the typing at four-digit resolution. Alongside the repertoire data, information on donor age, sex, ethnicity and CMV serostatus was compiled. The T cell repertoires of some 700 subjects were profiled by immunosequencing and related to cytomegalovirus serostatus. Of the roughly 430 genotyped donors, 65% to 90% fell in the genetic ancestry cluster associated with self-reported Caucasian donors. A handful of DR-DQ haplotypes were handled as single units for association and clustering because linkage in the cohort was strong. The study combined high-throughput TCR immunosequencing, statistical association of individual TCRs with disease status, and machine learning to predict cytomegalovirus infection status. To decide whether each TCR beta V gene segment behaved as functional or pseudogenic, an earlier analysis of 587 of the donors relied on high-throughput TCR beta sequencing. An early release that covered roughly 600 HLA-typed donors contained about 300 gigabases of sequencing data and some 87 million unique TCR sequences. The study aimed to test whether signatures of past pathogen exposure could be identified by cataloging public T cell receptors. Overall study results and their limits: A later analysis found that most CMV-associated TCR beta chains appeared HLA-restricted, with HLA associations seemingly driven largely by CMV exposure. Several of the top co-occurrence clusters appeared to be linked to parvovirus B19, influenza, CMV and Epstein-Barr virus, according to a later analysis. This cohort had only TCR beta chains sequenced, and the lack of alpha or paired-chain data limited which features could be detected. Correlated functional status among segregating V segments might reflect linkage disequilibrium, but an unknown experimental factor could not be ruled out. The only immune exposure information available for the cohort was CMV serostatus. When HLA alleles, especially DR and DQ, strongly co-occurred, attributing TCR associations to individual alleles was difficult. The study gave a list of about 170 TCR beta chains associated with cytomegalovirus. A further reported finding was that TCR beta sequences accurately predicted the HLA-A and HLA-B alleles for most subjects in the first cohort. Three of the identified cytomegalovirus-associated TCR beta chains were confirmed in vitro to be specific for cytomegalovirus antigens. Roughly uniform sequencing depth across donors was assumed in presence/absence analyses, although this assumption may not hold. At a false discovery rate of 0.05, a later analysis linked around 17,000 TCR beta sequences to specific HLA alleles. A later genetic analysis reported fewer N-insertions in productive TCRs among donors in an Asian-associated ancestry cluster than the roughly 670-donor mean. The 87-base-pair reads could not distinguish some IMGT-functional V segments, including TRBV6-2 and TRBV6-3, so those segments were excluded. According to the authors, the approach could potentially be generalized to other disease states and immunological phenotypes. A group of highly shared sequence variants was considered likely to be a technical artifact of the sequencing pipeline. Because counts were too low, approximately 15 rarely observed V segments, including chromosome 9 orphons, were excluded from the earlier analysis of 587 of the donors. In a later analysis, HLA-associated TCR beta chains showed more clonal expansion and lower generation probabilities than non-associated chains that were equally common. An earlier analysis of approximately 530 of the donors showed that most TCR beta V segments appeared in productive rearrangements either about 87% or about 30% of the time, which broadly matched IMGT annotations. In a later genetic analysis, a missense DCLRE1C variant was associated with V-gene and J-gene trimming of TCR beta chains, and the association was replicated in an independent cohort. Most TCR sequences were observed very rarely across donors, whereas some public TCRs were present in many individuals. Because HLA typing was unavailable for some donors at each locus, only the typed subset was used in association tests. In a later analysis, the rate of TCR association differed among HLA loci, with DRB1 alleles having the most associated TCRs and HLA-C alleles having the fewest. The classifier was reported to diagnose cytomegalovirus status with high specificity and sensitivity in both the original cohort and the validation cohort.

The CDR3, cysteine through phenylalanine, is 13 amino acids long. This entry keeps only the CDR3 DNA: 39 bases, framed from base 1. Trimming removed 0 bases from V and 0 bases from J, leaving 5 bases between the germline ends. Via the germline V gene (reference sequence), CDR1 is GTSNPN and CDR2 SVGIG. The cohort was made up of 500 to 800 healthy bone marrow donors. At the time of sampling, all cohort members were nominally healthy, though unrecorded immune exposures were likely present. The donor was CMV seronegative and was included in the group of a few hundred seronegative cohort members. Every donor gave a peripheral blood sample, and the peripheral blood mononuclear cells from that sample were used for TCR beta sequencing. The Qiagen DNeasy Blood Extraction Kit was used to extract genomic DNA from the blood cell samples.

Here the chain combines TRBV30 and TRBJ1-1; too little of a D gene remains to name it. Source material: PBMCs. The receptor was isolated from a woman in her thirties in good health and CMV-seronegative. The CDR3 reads CAWSVLVNTEAFF. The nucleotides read TGTGCCTGGAGTGTACTAGTGAACACTGAAGCTTTCTTT.